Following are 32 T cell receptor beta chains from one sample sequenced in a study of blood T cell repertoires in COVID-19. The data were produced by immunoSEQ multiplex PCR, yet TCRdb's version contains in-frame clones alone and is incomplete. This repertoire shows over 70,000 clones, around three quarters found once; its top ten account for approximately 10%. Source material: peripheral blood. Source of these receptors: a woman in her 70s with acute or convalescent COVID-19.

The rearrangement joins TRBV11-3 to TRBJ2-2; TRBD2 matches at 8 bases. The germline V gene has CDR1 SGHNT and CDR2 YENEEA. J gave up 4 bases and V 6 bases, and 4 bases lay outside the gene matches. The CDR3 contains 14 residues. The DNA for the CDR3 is TGTGCCAGCAGTCCGGGGGGGCTCACCGGGGAGCTGTTTTTT. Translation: CASSPGGLTGELFF.

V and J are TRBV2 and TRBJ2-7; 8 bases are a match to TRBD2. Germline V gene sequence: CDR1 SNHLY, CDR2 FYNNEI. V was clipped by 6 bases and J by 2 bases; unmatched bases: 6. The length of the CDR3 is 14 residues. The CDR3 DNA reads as TGTGCCAGCAGAGTAGCGGGACAAGCCTACGAGCAGTACTTC. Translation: CASRVAGQAYEQYF. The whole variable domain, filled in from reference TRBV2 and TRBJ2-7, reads EPEVTQTPSHQVTQMGQEVILRCVPISNHLYFYWYRQILGQKVEFLVSFYNNEISEKSEIFDDQFSVERPDGSNFTLKIRSTKLEDSAMYFCASRVAGQAYEQYFGPGTRLTVT.

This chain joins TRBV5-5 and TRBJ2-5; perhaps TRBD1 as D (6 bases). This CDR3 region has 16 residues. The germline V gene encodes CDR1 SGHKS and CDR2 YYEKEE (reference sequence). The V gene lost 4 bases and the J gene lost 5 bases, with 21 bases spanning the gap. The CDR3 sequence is CASSQVGGWGQETQYF. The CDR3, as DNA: TGTGCCAGCAGCCAGGTGGGCGGATGGGGGCAGGAGACCCAGTACTTC. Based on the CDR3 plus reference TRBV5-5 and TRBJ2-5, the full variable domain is DAGVTQSPTHLIKTRGQQVTLRCSPISGHKSVSWYQQVLGQGPQFIFQYYEKEERGRGNFPDRFSARQFPNYSSELNVNALLLGDSALYLCASSQVGGWGQETQYFGPGTRLLVL.

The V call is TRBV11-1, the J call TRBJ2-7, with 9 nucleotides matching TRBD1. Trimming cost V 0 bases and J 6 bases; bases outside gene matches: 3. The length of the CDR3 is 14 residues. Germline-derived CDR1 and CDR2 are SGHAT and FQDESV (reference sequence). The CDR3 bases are TGTGCCAGCAGCTTAGCCGGGACAGGGCGCGAGCAGTACTTC. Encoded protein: CASSLAGTGREQYF.

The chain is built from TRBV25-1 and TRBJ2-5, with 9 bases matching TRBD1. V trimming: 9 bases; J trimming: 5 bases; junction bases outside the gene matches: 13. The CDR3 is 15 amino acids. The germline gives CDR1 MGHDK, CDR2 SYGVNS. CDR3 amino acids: CASRQGEISSETQYF. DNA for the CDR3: TGTGCCAGTAGACAGGGGGAGATATCGTCGGAGACCCAGTACTTC. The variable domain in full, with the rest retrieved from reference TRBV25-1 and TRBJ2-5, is EADIYQTPRYLVIGTGKKITLECSQTMGHDKMYWYQQDPGMELHLIHYSYGVNSTEKGDLSSESTVSRIRTEHFPLTLESARPSHTSQYLCASRQGEISSETQYFGPGTRLLVL.

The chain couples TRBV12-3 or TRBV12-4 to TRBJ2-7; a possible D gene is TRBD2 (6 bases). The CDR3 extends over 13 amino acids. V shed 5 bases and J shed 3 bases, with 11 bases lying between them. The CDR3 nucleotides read TGTGCCAGCAGTCTCGCGGGGCTCTACGAGCAGTACTTC. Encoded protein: CASSLAGLYEQYF.

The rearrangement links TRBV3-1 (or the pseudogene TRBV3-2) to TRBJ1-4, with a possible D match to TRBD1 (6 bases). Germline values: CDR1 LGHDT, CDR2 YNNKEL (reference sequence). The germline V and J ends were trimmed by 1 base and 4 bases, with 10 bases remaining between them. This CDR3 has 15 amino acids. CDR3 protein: CASSQAQGLNEKLFF. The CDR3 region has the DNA TGTGCCAGCAGCCAAGCCCAGGGGCTTAATGAAAAACTGTTTTTT.

The CDR3 loop reads CASSQQDRADYEQYF. The CDR3 DNA sequence: TGCGCCAGCAGCCAACAGGACAGGGCTGACTACGAGCAGTACTTC. This chain links TRBV4-1 with TRBJ2-7, with 8 bases that match TRBD1. V lost 2 bases, J lost 3 bases, and 6 bases stayed unmatched. Per the germline V gene, CDR1 is MGHRA and CDR2 is YSYEKL. The CDR3 runs 15 residues.

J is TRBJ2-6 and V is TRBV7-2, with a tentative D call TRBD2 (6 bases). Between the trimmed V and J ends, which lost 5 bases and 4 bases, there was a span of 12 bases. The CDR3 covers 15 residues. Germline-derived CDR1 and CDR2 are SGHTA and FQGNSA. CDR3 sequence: CASSKLAFGANVLTF. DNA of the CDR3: TGTGCCAGCAGCAAACTAGCATTCGGGGCCAACGTCCTGACTTTC.

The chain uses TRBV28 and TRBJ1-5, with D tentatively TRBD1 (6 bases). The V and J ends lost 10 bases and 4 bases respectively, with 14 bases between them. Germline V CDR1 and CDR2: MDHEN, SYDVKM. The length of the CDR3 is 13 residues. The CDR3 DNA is TGTGCCACCCGATGGGGGCTAAATCAGCCCCAGCATTTT. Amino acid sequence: CATRWGLNQPQHF.

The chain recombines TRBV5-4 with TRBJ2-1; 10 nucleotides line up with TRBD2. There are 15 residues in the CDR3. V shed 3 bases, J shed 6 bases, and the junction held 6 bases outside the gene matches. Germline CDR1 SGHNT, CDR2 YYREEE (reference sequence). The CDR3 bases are TGTGCCAGCAGCTCGGAACTAGCGGGGCCCAATGAGCAGTTCTTC. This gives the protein CASSSELAGPNEQFF.

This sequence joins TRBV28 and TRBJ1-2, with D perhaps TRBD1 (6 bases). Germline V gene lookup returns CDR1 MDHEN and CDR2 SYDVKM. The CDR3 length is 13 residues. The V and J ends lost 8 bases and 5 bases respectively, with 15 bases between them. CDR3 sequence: CASGGLQGYGYTF. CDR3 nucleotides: TGTGCCAGCGGGGGCCTCCAGGGGTATGGCTACACCTTC.

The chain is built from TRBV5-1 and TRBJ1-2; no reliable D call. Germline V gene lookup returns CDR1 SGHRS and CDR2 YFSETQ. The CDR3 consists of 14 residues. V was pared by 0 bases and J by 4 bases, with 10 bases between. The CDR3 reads CASSLEAGPYGYTF. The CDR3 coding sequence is TGCGCCAGCAGCTTGGAAGCAGGCCCCTATGGCTACACCTTC.

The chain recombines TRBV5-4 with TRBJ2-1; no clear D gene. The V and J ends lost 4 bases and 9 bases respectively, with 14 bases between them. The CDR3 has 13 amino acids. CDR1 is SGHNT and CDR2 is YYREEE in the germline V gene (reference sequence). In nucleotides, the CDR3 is TGTGCCAGCAGCCCCGGCCGGAGAGGTGAGCAGTTCTTC. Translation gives CASSPGRRGEQFF.

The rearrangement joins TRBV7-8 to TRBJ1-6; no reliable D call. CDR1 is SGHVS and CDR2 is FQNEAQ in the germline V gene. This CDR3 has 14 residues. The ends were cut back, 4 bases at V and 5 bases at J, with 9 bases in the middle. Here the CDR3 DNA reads TGTGCCAGCAGCTCGAGCTCGAATAATTCACCCCTCCACTTT. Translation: CASSSSSNNSPLHF. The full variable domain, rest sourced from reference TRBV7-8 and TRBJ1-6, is GAGVSQSPRYKVAKRGQDVALRCDPISGHVSLFWYQQALGQGPEFLTYFQNEAQLDKSGLPSDRFFAERPEGSVSTLKIQRTQQEDSAVYLCASSSSSNNSPLHFGNGTRLTVT.

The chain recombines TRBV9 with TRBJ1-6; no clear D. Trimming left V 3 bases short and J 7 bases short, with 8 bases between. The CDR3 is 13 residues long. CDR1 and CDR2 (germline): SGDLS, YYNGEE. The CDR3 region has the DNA TGTGCCAGCAGCGCGGGGAACAATTCACCCCTCCACTTT. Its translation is CASSAGNNSPLHF.

The CDR3 sequence is CASRADSRISNEKLFF. CDR3 nucleotides: TGTGCCAGCAGGGCGGACAGCAGAATTTCTAATGAAAAACTGTTTTTT. V is TRBV27 and J is TRBJ1-4, with TRBD1 as a possible D gene (6 bases). The germline V and J ends were trimmed by 6 bases and 3 bases, with 17 bases remaining between them. CDR1 and CDR2 from the germline V gene are MNHEY and SMNVEV (reference sequence). The CDR3 extends over 16 amino acids.

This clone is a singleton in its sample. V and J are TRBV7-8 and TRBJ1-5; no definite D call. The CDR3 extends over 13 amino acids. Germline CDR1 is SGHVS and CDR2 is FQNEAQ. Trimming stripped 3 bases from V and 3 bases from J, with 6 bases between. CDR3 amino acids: CASSLGNNQPQHF. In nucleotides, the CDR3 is TGTGCCAGCAGCTTGGGCAACAATCAGCCCCAGCATTTT.

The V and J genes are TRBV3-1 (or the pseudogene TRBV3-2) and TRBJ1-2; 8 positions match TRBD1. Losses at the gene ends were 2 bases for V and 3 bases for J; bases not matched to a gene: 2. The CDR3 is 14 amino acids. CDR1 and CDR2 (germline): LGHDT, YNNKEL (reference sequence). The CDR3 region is CASSQPDRDYGYTF. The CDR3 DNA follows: TGTGCCAGCAGCCAACCGGACAGGGACTATGGCTACACCTTC.

CDR3 sequence (DNA): TGTGCCACCAGTGATTTTGACAGGGGGCTACCGAACACCGGGGAGCTGTTTTTT. It translates to CATSDFDRGLPNTGELFF. V and J are TRBV24-1 and TRBJ2-2, with 10 bases fitting TRBD1. The CDR3 has 18 amino acids. The germline CDR1 and CDR2 sequences are KGHDR and SFDVKD. V shed 1 base and J 0 bases; nucleotides not matched to a gene: 4.

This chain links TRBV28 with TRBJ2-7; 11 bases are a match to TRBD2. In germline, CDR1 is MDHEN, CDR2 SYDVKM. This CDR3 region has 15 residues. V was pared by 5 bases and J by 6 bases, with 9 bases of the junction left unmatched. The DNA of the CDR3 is TGTGCCAGCAGTGATCCGGGACTAGCGGTCCCCGAGCAGTACTTC. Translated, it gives CASSDPGLAVPEQYF.

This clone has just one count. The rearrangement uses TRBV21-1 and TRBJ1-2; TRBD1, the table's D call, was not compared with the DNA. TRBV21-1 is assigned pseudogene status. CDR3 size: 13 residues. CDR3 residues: CAQQGDRALGYTF. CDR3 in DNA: TGTGCTCAGCAGGGGGACAGGGCTCTTGGCTACACCTTC.

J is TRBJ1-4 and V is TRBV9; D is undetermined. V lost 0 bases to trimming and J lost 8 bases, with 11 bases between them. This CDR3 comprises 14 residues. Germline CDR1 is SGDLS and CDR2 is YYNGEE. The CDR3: CASSVGIGEEKLFF. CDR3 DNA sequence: TGTGCCAGCAGCGTAGGGATCGGGGAAGAAAAACTGTTTTTT.

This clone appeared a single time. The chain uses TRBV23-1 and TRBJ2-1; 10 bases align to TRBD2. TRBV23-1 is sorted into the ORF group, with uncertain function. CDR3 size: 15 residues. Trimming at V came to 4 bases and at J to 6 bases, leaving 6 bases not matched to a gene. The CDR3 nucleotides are TGCGCCAGCAGTCCGAAGCCTAGCGGGAGCAATGAGCAGTTCTTC. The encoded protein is CASSPKPSGSNEQFF.

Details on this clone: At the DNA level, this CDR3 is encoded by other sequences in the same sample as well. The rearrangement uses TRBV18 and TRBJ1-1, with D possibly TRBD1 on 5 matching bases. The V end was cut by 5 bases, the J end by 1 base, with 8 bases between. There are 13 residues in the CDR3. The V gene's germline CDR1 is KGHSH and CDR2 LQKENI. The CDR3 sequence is CASSVGGNTEAFF. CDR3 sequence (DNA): TGTGCCAGCTCAGTGGGGGGGAACACTGAAGCTTTCTTT.

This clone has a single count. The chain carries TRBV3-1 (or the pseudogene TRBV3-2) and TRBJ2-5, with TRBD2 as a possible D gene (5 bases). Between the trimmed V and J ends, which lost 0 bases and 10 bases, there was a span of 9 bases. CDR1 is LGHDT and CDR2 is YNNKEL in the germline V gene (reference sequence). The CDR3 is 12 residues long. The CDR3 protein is CASSQDPGFQYF. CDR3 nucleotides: TGTGCCAGCAGCCAAGATCCGGGGTTCCAGTACTTC.

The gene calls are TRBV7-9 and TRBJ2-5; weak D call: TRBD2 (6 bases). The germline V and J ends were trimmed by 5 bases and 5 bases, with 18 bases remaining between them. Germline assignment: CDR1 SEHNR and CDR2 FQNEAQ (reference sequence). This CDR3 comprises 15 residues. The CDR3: CASSTLAGPLETQYF. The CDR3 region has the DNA TGTGCCAGCAGCACACTAGCCGGTCCGCTGGAGACCCAGTACTTC.

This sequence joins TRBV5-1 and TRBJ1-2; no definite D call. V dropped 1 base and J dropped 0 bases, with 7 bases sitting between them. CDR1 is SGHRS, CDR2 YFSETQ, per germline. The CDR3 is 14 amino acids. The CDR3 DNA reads TGCGCCAGCAGCTTGCAACAGACTAACTATGGCTACACCTTC. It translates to CASSLQQTNYGYTF.

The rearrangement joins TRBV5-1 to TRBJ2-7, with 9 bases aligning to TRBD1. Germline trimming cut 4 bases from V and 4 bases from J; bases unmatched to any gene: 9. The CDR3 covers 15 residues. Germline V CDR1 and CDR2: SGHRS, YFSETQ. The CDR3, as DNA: TGCGCCAGCAGCGAGGGGACAGGGAATTTGTACGAGCAGTACTTC. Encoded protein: CASSEGTGNLYEQYF.

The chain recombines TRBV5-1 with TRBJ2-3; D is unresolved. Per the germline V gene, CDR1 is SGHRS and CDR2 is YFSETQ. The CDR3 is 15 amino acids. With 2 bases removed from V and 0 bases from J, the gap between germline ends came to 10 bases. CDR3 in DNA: TGCGCCAGCAGCTTAGCCAGACATAGCACAGATACGCAGTATTTT. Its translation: CASSLARHSTDTQYF.

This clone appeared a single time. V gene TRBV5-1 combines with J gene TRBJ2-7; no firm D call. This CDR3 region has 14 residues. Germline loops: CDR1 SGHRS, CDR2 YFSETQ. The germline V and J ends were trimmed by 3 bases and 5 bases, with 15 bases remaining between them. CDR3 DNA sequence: TGCGCCAGCAGCTCCTTGGGCATGATCCACGAGCAGTACTTC. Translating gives CASSSLGMIHEQYF.

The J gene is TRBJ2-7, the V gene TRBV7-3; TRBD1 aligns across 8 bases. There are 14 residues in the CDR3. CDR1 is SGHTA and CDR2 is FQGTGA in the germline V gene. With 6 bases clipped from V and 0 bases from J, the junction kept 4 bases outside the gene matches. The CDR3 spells CASSRQGPSYEQYF. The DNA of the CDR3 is TGTGCCAGCAGTCGACAGGGGCCCTCCTACGAGCAGTACTTC.